This passage covers 32 T cell receptor beta chains from one sample sequenced in a study of post-analysis software for immune sequencing data. Points from the study as a whole: Four to six TRBV segments (TRBV5-6, TRBV5-1 and TRBV20-1 among them) occurred more frequently in patients than in controls.

Tagging with unique molecular identifiers was a feature of the TCR beta cDNA libraries. Each CDR3 protein is one row after TCRdb ran MiXCR on the PCR reads. The profile shows about 400,000 distinct CDR3 sequences, less than 40% of them singletons. Their antigens are not known. Sequencing was performed on blood. The receptors derive from a girl aged 5-17 years with multiple sclerosis.

The sample holds a few counts of this clonotype. J is TRBJ2-1 and V is TRBV15; 9 bases map to TRBD1. Unmatched junction bases numbered 3, after V lost 6 bases and J lost 3 bases. The CDR3 is made up of 14 amino acids. Looked up from germline, CDR1 is LNHNV and CDR2 is YYDKDF (reference sequence). The CDR3 sequence is CATSRQGGYNEQFF. CDR3 DNA sequence: TGTGCCACCAGTAGACAGGGGGGCTACAATGAGCAGTTCTTC.

The chain employs TRBV11-2 and TRBJ2-7, with 9 bases aligning to TRBD1. Per the germline V gene, CDR1 is SGHAT and CDR2 is FQNNGV. Trimming cost V 6 bases and J 4 bases; bases outside gene matches: 10. This CDR3 comprises 15 residues. This CDR3 reads CASRGQGSTQYEQYF. The CDR3 DNA sequence: TGTGCCAGCAGGGGACAGGGATCGACACAATACGAGCAGTACTTC.

This clonotype was seen a handful of times. CDR3: CASSVGPAGDSYEQYF. The CDR3 DNA is TGTGCCAGCAGCGTAGGGCCAGCGGGGGACTCCTACGAGCAGTACTTC. The chain couples TRBV9 to TRBJ2-7; 8 bases line up with TRBD2. CDR3 length equals 16 residues. Trimming took 0 bases from V and 0 from J; bases not matched to a gene: 5. Germline assignment: CDR1 SGDLS and CDR2 YYNGEE.

The chain links TRBV4-1 to TRBJ2-1; 9 nucleotides match TRBD2. Germline assignment: CDR1 MGHRA and CDR2 YSYEKL. Losses at the gene ends were 4 bases for V and 8 bases for J; bases not matched to a gene: 18. CDR3 size: 18 residues. The CDR3 DNA reads as TGCGCCAGCAGCCCAGTTAGCGGGGGCGATCTGTCTAACGATGAGCAGTTCTTC. It translates to CASSPVSGGDLSNDEQFF.

This clonotype was seen only a few times. The V gene is TRBV11-2, the J gene TRBJ2-7, with D possibly being TRBD1 (6 bases). Trimming shortened V by 1 base and J by 0 bases, and 10 bases separated the two germline ends. The CDR3 totals 15 residues. The germline gives CDR1 SGHAT, CDR2 FQNNGV. The CDR3 bases are TGTGCCAGCAGCTTAGGTGGGGGCCTCTCCTACGAGCAGTACTTC. It encodes CASSLGGGLSYEQYF.

This chain connects TRBV12-3 or TRBV12-4 to TRBJ2-1; 9 positions agree with TRBD2. The CDR3 has 15 residues. Trimming cost V 2 bases and J 8 bases; bases outside gene matches: 7. The CDR3 here is CASSLIASGEDEQFF. CDR3 nucleotide sequence: TGTGCCAGCAGTTTAATAGCTAGCGGGGAGGATGAGCAGTTCTTC.

Concerning this clonotype: Without the conserved terminal phenylalanine or tryptophan, this CDR3 likely stems from a read error. The chain links TRBV6-6 to TRBJ2-5, with 9 positions matching TRBD2. The end of the DNA aligns better with TRBJ2-7, so the J call may be wrong. The CDR3 is 13 residues long. Germline V lookup: CDR1 MNHNY, CDR2 SVGAGI (reference sequence). The CDR3 DNA reads TGTTCGAGCGGGGGGCCAAGGTCCTACGAGCAGTACTGC. Translating it yields CSSGGPRSYEQYC.

The chain couples TRBV11-2 to TRBJ2-1; TRBD1 matches 8 bases. CDR1 and CDR2 from the germline V gene are SGHAT and FQNNGV. With V trimmed by 1 base and J by 9 bases, 11 bases remained unmatched. The CDR3 loop spans 16 amino acids. The CDR3 region is CASSLGLRTGSGEQFF. The CDR3, as DNA: TGTGCCAGCAGCTTAGGACTAAGGACAGGGTCGGGTGAGCAGTTCTTC.

This clonotype came up a few times. The chain is built from TRBV20-1 and TRBJ1-2; D not certain. Looked up from germline, CDR1 is DFQATT and CDR2 is SNEGSKA (reference sequence). This CDR3 spans 15 amino acids. With 0 bases removed from V and 7 bases from J, the gap between germline ends came to 18 bases. For the CDR3, the DNA is TGCAGTGCTAGAGAGACGGGCAATTCCCTCCGTGGCTACACCTTC. Translation: CSARETGNSLRGYTF.

The chain links TRBV5-1 to TRBJ2-5; D gene unclear. TRBJ2-7 explains the end of the DNA better; the J call may be wrong. The CDR3 spans 14 residues. Looked up from germline, CDR1 is SGHRS and CDR2 is YFSETQ. Here the CDR3 reads CASSLGNIGYEQYF. In DNA form, the CDR3 reads TGCGCCAGCAGCTTGGGCAATATCGGCTACGAGCAGTACTTC.

The chain carries TRBV5-6 and TRBJ1-4, with D hard to call. Germline assignment: CDR1 SGHDT and CDR2 YYEEEE. Trimming shortened V by 4 bases and J by 5 bases, and 15 bases separated the two germline ends. The CDR3 is 15 amino acids. The CDR3: CASSEFRGLNEKLFF. CDR3 DNA: TGTGCCAGCAGCGAGTTTCGGGGTCTAAATGAAAAACTGTTTTTT.

The J gene is TRBJ2-7, the V gene TRBV27, with no clear D. The CDR3 spans 13 residues. V was clipped by 9 bases and J by 7 bases, with 19 bases between them. CDR1 is MNHEY and CDR2 is SMNVEV in the germline V gene (reference sequence). Here the CDR3 DNA reads TGTGCCAGTTCAGCAGGAACATTCTTGGAGCAGTACTTC. Its protein is CASSAGTFLEQYF.

This chain joins TRBV6-5 and TRBJ2-3, with 11 positions matching TRBD1. Germline V lookup: CDR1 MNHEY, CDR2 SVGAGI. This CDR3 contains 16 residues. V gave up 4 bases and J gave up 5 bases; unmatched junction bases: 8. The CDR3 spells CASSFLPGQGVDTQYF. The DNA of the CDR3 is TGTGCCAGCAGTTTCCTACCGGGACAGGGGGTAGATACGCAGTATTTT.

The chain uses TRBV6-2 or TRBV6-3 and TRBJ2-1; tentative D call: TRBD1 (6 bases). Trimming removed 5 bases at V and 1 base at J, with 12 bases between. This CDR3 region has 15 residues. Germline V lookup: CDR1 MNHEY, CDR2 SVGEGT. The CDR3 here is CASSATGPSYNEQFF. The DNA of the CDR3 is TGTGCCAGCAGTGCGACAGGACCTTCCTACAATGAGCAGTTCTTC.

The J gene is TRBJ1-2, the V gene TRBV12-3 or TRBV12-4; D is ambiguous. Trimming removed 10 bases at V and 5 bases at J, with 17 bases between. This CDR3 contains 13 residues. CDR3: CATRGMGLYGYTF. The CDR3 region has the DNA TGTGCCACTCGGGGAATGGGGTTATATGGCTACACCTTC.

This clonotype has only a few counts. This chain connects TRBV20-1 to TRBJ1-4; D gene uncertain. The germline gives CDR1 DFQATT, CDR2 SNEGSKA (reference sequence). The V gene lost 3 bases and the J gene lost 4 bases, with 9 bases spanning the gap. The CDR3 contains 13 residues. CDR3 bases: TGCAGTGCTAGGTGGGGAGTTAATGAAAAACTGTTTTTT. Translating it yields CSARWGVNEKLFF.

J is TRBJ2-7 and V is TRBV6-6, with 7 nucleotides matching TRBD1. Per germline, CDR1 MNHNY and CDR2 SVGAGI (reference sequence). This CDR3 has 14 amino acids. Losses at the gene ends were 6 bases for V and 12 bases for J; bases not matched to a gene: 17. The CDR3 DNA is TGTGCCAGCAGCGGAGACAGGGTTTGGAGGAGGCGGTACTTC. It specifies CASSGDRVWRRRYF.

This clonotype was counted only a few times. The chain links TRBV30 to TRBJ2-1; D may be TRBD1 (5 bases). Germline V gene sequence: CDR1 GTSNPN, CDR2 SVGIG (reference sequence). V lost 4 bases to trimming and J lost 7 bases, with 11 bases between them. CDR3 length: 12 residues. The CDR3 sequence is CAWTEQENEQFF. DNA of the CDR3: TGTGCCTGGACCGAACAGGAGAATGAGCAGTTCTTC.

This clonotype was seen just once. The chain couples TRBV5-1 to TRBJ2-2; D is perhaps TRBD1 or TRBD2 (5 bases each). Germline lookup yields CDR1 SGHRS and CDR2 YFSETQ. There are 15 residues in the CDR3. Deletions cut 4 bases from V and 4 bases from J, with 14 bases between. CDR3 DNA: TGCGCCAGCAGCGAGGGACGGCCGGGCACCGGGGAGCTGTTTTTT. Protein sequence: CASSEGRPGTGELFF.

The rearrangement uses TRBV5-6 and TRBJ1-2; TRBD1 might be the D (5 bases). V was shortened by 4 bases and J by 6 bases, with 19 bases between the two germline ends. The V gene's germline CDR1 is SGHDT and CDR2 YYEEEE. The CDR3 sequence is 15 residues long. Written as DNA, the CDR3 is TGTGCCAGCAGCCCCGGGACTGCGGAGGCGGATGGCTACACCTTC. Translated, it gives CASSPGTAEADGYTF.

The chain links TRBV10-3 to TRBJ1-2, with D unresolved. Trimming took off 10 bases at V and 6 bases at J, with 18 bases between the two ends. CDR1 is ENHRY and CDR2 is SYGVKD in the germline V gene. The CDR3 is made up of 13 amino acids. The CDR3 protein is CATKDPLVDGYTF. In DNA form, the CDR3 reads TGTGCCACCAAGGACCCTTTGGTAGATGGCTACACCTTC.

The table lists this clonotype with a few counts. This chain uses TRBV7-9 with TRBJ2-1, with 7 bases lining up with TRBD1. Per the germline V gene, CDR1 is SEHNR and CDR2 is FQNEAQ (reference sequence). Trimming cost V 1 base and J 0 bases; bases outside gene matches: 9. The CDR3 runs 18 residues. CDR3 sequence: CASSLVPTGDPSYNEQFF. As DNA, the CDR3 is TGTGCCAGCAGCTTAGTTCCCACAGGGGATCCCTCCTACAATGAGCAGTTCTTC. Full variable domain (rest looked up from reference TRBV7-9 and TRBJ2-1): DTGVSQNPRHKITKRGQNVTFRCDPISEHNRLYWYRQTLGQGPEFLTYFQNEAQLEKSRLLSDRFSAERPKGSFSTLEIQRTEQGDSAMYLCASSLVPTGDPSYNEQFFGPGTRLTVL.

Only a few counts were recorded for this clonotype. The chain uses TRBV20-1 and TRBJ1-2, with D tentatively TRBD1 (6 bases). The CDR3 has 13 residues. CDR1 and CDR2 from the germline V gene are DFQATT and SNEGSKA (reference sequence). Deletions cut 7 bases from V and 6 bases from J, with 18 bases between. CDR3 nucleotide sequence: TGCAGTGTTAGGGGGTGGCAGTTCGATGGCTACACCTTC. It is translated as CSVRGWQFDGYTF.

The chain links TRBV6-6 to TRBJ1-4; 7 bases map to TRBD1. Unmatched junction bases numbered 4, after V lost 6 bases and J lost 0 bases. The CDR3 extends over 15 amino acids. Germline CDR1 and CDR2: MNHNY and SVGAGI (reference sequence). The CDR3: CASRDGTATNEKLFF. The CDR3 nucleotides are TGTGCCAGCAGAGACGGGACAGCAACTAATGAAAAACTGTTTTTT.

This clonotype was recorded a few times. The V gene is TRBV6-6, the J gene TRBJ1-4, with D unclear. Trimming stripped 6 bases from V and 3 bases from J, with 14 bases between. The CDR3 consists of 15 residues. In germline, CDR1 is MNHNY, CDR2 SVGAGI (reference sequence). CDR3 coding DNA: TGTGCCAGCAGGGGGTCCGACTCAGCTAATGAAAAACTGTTTTTT. Its translation: CASRGSDSANEKLFF.

As for this clonotype: At one of its ends the junction is not consistent with the germline gene, which may arise from a read error. This rearrangement joins TRBV29-1 to TRBJ2-7, with 7 bases that match TRBD2. This CDR3 comprises 14 residues. Germline CDR1 and CDR2: SQVTM and ANQGSEA. CDR3 residues: CSVKDPSGEGEQYF. DNA for the CDR3: TGCAGCGTTAAAGACCCCAGCGGGGAGGGCGAGCAGTACTTC.

The chain joins TRBV12-3 or TRBV12-4 to TRBJ1-2, with 9 nucleotides matching TRBD1. Trimming took 4 bases from V and 1 from J; bases not matched to a gene: 10. The CDR3 sequence is 17 residues long. CDR3 residues: CASSYPFRDRVNYGYTF. In DNA form, the CDR3 reads TGTGCCAGCAGTTATCCCTTCCGGGACAGGGTTAACTATGGCTACACCTTC.

The rearrangement joins TRBV19 to TRBJ1-6; D unresolved. Between the trimmed V and J ends, which lost 6 bases and 8 bases, there was a span of 14 bases. This CDR3 is 14 amino acids long. CDR1 LNHDA and CDR2 SQIVND come from the germline V gene (reference sequence). This chain's CDR3 is CASRTRNEDSPLHF. CDR3 DNA sequence: TGTGCCAGTAGGACTCGTAACGAGGATTCACCCCTCCACTTT.

To note about this clonotype: The junction and the germline gene differ at one end; a read error may be behind it. The genes are TRBV30 and TRBJ2-7; D unresolved. Germline CDR1 is GTSNPN and CDR2 is SVGIG (reference sequence). CDR3 size: 15 residues. CDR3 DNA: TGTGTCTGGAGTCCCCGGCCCTCCGACTCCTACGAGCAGTACTTC. The encoded protein is CVWSPRPSDSYEQYF.

This clonotype was detected a few times. The chain couples TRBV6-2 or TRBV6-3 to TRBJ2-5; either TRBD1 or TRBD2 may supply D (6 bases each). The better agreement between TRBJ2-7 and the DNA end casts doubt on the J call. The germline CDR1 and CDR2 sequences are MNHEY and SVGEGT. The CDR3 extends over 14 amino acids. CDR3 in DNA: TGTGCCAGCACGAGCGGCAGGGGAGGAAACGAGCAGTACTTC. This translates into CASTSGRGGNEQYF.

The chain joins TRBV5-1 to TRBJ1-2; tentative D call: TRBD1 (6 bases). In germline, CDR1 is SGHRS, CDR2 YFSETQ. Trimming stripped 1 base from V and 4 bases from J, with 17 bases between. This CDR3 comprises 16 residues. CDR3 protein: CASSLFGRGSGYGYTF. CDR3 in DNA: TGCGCCAGCAGCTTGTTCGGCAGGGGATCTGGCTATGGCTACACCTTC.

J is TRBJ2-3 and V is TRBV29-1, with D perhaps matching TRBD1 (6 bases). The V end was cut by 3 bases, the J end by 6 bases, with 10 bases between. The CDR3 runs to 12 residues. CDR1 and CDR2 from the germline V gene are SQVTM and ANQGSEA. CDR3 sequence reads: CSVEQGSDTQYF. In DNA, the CDR3 is TGCAGCGTTGAGCAGGGGTCGGATACGCAGTATTTT.